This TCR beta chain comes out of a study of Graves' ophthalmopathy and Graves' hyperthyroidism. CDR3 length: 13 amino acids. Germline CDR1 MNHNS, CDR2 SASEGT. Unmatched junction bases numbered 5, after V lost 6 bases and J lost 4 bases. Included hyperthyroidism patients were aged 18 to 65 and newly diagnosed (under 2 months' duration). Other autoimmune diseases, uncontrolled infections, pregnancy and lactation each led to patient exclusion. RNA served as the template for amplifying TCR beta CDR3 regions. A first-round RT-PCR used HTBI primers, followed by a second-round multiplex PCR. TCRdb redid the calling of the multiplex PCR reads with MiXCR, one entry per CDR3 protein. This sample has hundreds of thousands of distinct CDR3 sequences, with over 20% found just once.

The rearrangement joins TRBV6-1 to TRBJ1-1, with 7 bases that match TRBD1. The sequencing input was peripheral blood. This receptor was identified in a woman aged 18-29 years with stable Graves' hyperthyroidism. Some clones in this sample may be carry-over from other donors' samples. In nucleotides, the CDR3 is TGTGCCAGCAGACGACAGGGCCCCACTGAAGCTTTCTTT. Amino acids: CASRRQGPTEAFF.